One and the same sample provided the 9 T cell receptor beta chains below, sequenced in a study of early T cells in non-severe SARS-CoV-2 infection. TCRdb re-called the 5' RACE reads through MiXCR, storing one row per CDR3 protein. The sample includes about 27,000 distinct CDR3 sequences, roughly 4.5% of them seen just once. The sample taken for sequencing was whole blood. These receptors came from an adult who was a healthcare worker with PCR-confirmed SARS-CoV-2 infection or an uninfected control (not recorded which).

This clonotype was seen many times. The CDR3 DNA sequence: TGCAGTGCAACTTCCGGGACAGGGAACTCACCCCTCCACTTT. It encodes CSATSGTGNSPLHF. The rearrangement uses TRBV20-1 and TRBJ1-6; 9 bases fit TRBD1. Germline loops: CDR1 DFQATT, CDR2 SNEGSKA (reference sequence). The junction had 10 bases not matched to a gene; V was cut back by 6 bases and J by 10 bases. The CDR3 has 14 residues.

This clonotype was found a few times. This sequence joins TRBV7-2 and TRBJ1-1, with D unclear. Germline V gives CDR1 SGHTA, CDR2 FQGNSA. Trimming shortened V by 4 bases and J by 5 bases, and 14 bases separated the two germline ends. CDR3 length equals 14 residues. The CDR3 loop is CASSSQSGLTEAFF. Written as DNA, the CDR3 is TGTGCCAGCAGCTCCCAGAGCGGTTTAACTGAAGCTTTCTTT.

This sequence joins TRBV6-1 and TRBJ1-2; D unresolved. With 7 bases removed from V and 1 base from J, the gap between germline ends came to 13 bases. CDR1 and CDR2 from the germline V gene are MNHNS and SASEGT. CDR3 length: 14 amino acids. The CDR3 sequence: CASIRAEVNYGYTF. The DNA for the CDR3 is TGTGCCAGCATTCGGGCCGAAGTTAACTATGGCTACACCTTC.

In this sample, this clonotype turned up a few times. V and J are TRBV15 and TRBJ2-7; D might be TRBD2 (5 bases). The V and J ends lost 0 bases and 4 bases respectively, with 10 bases between them. CDR1 and CDR2 from the germline V gene are LNHNV and YYDKDF (reference sequence). CDR3 size: 14 residues. This chain's CDR3 is CATSRDSRGYEQYF. The CDR3 DNA reads as TGTGCCACCAGCAGAGATTCACGGGGATACGAGCAGTACTTC. The full variable domain, in which reference TRBV15 and TRBJ2-7 provide the parts outside the CDR3, is DAMVIQNPRYQVTQFGKPVTLSCSQTLNHNVMYWYQQKSSQAPKLLFHYYDKDFNNEADTPDNFQSRRPNTSFCFLDIRSPGLGDTAMYLCATSRDSRGYEQYFGPGTRLTVT.

This clonotype was counted at least ten times. The J gene is TRBJ2-5, the V gene TRBV28, with D perhaps matching TRBD1 or TRBD2 (5 bases each). V lost 10 bases to trimming and J lost 7 bases, with 13 bases between them. Germline lookup yields CDR1 MDHEN and CDR2 SYDVKM. The CDR3 has 11 residues. CDR3 in DNA: TGTGCCACCCAGATGAGGGGGACCCAGTACTTC. It is translated as CATQMRGTQYF.

This clonotype was seen repeatedly, ten times or more. The V and J genes are TRBV2 and TRBJ2-7; maybe TRBD1 (6 bases). This CDR3 has 14 residues. V shed 5 bases and J shed 0 bases, with 11 bases lying between them. From germline, CDR1 is SNHLY and CDR2 FYNNEI. The CDR3 bases are TGTGCCAGCAGTTGGGACACCGTCTCCTACGAGCAGTACGTC. Its translation is CASSWDTVSYEQYV.

This clonotype has a count of ten or more. The rearrangement uses TRBV19 and TRBJ2-1, with 9 bases identical to TRBD2. Germline values: CDR1 LNHDA, CDR2 SQIVND (reference sequence). V lost 3 bases and J lost 6; bases outside the gene matches: 12. This CDR3 is 17 amino acids long. The CDR3 spells CASSIDRGLAKINEQFF. CDR3 bases: TGTGCCAGTAGTATCGATCGAGGACTAGCGAAGATCAATGAGCAGTTCTTC. Using reference TRBV19 and TRBJ2-1 for the parts outside the CDR3, the full variable domain is DGGITQSPKYLFRKEGQNVTLSCEQNLNHDAMYWYRQDPGQGLRLIYYSQIVNDFQKGDIAEGYSVSREKKESFPLTVTSAQKNPTAFYLCASSIDRGLAKINEQFFGPGTRLTVL.

This clonotype was recorded at least ten times. CDR3 protein: CASRSGTGESNAYNEQFF. The DNA for the CDR3 is TGTGCCAGTCGATCCGGGACAGGGGAGTCAAACGCCTACAATGAGCAGTTCTTC. This chain links TRBV19 with TRBJ2-1; TRBD1 matches at 10 bases. V was clipped by 8 bases and J by 2 bases; unmatched bases: 15. Germline V gene sequence: CDR1 LNHDA, CDR2 SQIVND (reference sequence). The CDR3 length is 18 residues.

This clonotype is deemed large. The chain has TRBV6-5 and TRBJ2-1; 8 bases map to TRBD2. Trimming took 2 bases from V and 4 from J; bases not matched to a gene: 10. CDR1 and CDR2 from the germline V gene are MNHEY and SVGAGI. The CDR3 is made up of 17 amino acids. This CDR3 reads CASSYDPAGVPYNEQFF. Here the CDR3 DNA reads TGTGCCAGCAGTTACGACCCAGCGGGAGTACCTTACAATGAGCAGTTCTTC.